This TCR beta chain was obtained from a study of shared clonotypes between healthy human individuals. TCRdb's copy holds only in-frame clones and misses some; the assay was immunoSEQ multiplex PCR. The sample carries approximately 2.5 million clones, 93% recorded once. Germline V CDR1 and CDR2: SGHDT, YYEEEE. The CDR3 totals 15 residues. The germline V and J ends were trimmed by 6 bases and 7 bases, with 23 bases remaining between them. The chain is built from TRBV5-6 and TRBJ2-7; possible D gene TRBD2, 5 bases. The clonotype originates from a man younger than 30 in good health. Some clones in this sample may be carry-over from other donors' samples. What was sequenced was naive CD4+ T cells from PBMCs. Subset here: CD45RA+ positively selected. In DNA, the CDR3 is TGTGCCAGCACCTTAGGTAGGGCGGAGGCTCAAGAGCAGTACTTC. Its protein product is CASTLGRAEAQEQYF.